The 2 T cell receptor beta chains in this list originate from one sample, sequenced in a study of blood T cell repertoires in COVID-19. Profiled with immunoSEQ multiplex PCR; TCRdb holds only in-frame clones, not every one. Here the sample spans about 190,000 clones, over 75% being singletons. Sequenced: peripheral blood. All receptors come from a woman aged 40 to 50 who had recovered from COVID-19.

The V gene is TRBV20-1, the J gene TRBJ1-4, with D perhaps TRBD1 (5 bases). Trimming removed 3 bases from V and 16 bases from J, with 15 bases in between. This CDR3 is built from 11 residues. Germline assignment: CDR1 DFQATT and CDR2 SNEGSKA (reference sequence). CDR3 in DNA: TGCAGTGCTAGGTTAGGATACAGGCCGTTTTTT. Its protein product is CSARLGYRPFF.

The rearrangement uses TRBV27 and TRBJ2-1; D possibly corresponds to TRBD2 (5 bases). Germline CDR1 reads MNHEY; CDR2 reads SMNVEV (reference sequence). The ends were cut back, 6 bases at V and 9 bases at J, with 12 bases in the middle. The CDR3 extends over 12 amino acids. The CDR3 nucleotides read TGTGCCAGCAGAGCTGGGAGCACTGAGCAGTTCTTC. It codes for CASRAGSTEQFF.